Listed here are 11 T cell receptor beta chains from one sample, sequenced in a study of blood T cell repertoires in COVID-19. The table came from immunoSEQ multiplex PCR; TCRdb's copy has only in-frame clones and leaves some out. The sample shows roughly 32,000 clones, around 90% of them seen only once. The material sequenced was peripheral blood. The source is a man between 65 and 85 years old with active or convalescent COVID-19.

V usage is TRBV28 and J usage is TRBJ1-2; D gene uncertain. Looked up from germline, CDR1 is MDHEN and CDR2 is SYDVKM. This CDR3 is 14 amino acids long. Trimming left V 3 bases short and J 8 bases short, with 16 bases between. Written as DNA, the CDR3 is TGTGCCAGCAGTTTCATCACCCGGGGATCCGGCTACACCTTC. It yields the protein CASSFITRGSGYTF.

The genes are TRBV6-6 and TRBJ1-1; D unclear. This CDR3 is 15 amino acids long. CDR1 is MNHNY and CDR2 is SVGAGI in the germline V gene (reference sequence). V was pared by 4 bases and J by 0 bases, with 12 bases between. The CDR3 DNA reads TGTGCCAGCAGTTTGGTGGGCAGCATGAACACTGAAGCTTTCTTT. Translation: CASSLVGSMNTEAFF.

The chain uses TRBV5-1 and TRBJ2-1; 8 positions match TRBD2. V lost 4 bases and J lost 5; bases outside the gene matches: 2. Germline V gene data show CDR1 as SGHRS and CDR2 as YFSETQ. CDR3 size: 13 residues. The CDR3 here is CASSQTSDNEQFF. Here the CDR3 DNA reads TGCGCCAGCAGCCAGACTAGCGACAATGAGCAGTTCTTC.

The J gene is TRBJ1-2, the V gene TRBV2; 7 nucleotides match TRBD1. The V and J ends lost 6 bases and 7 bases, in that order; junction bases with no gene match: 8. This CDR3 spans 13 amino acids. CDR1 is SNHLY and CDR2 is FYNNEI in the germline V gene. CDR3 nucleotides: TGTGCCAGCAGAAGAGGGACAGCTTTTGGCTACACCTTC. It specifies CASRRGTAFGYTF. Based on the CDR3 plus reference TRBV2 and TRBJ1-2, the full variable domain is EPEVTQTPSHQVTQMGQEVILRCVPISNHLYFYWYRQILGQKVEFLVSFYNNEISEKSEIFDDQFSVERPDGSNFTLKIRSTKLEDSAMYFCASRRGTAFGYTFGSGTRLTVV.

The chain is built from TRBV6-1 and TRBJ2-1, with a possible D match to TRBD2 (6 bases). Germline V gene lookup returns CDR1 MNHNS and CDR2 SASEGT. The CDR3 runs to 16 residues. The V and J ends lost 2 bases and 4 bases respectively, with 15 bases between them. The CDR3 region is CASSESTGLLYNEQFF. In DNA form, the CDR3 reads TGTGCCAGCAGTGAATCGACGGGACTTCTATACAATGAGCAGTTCTTC.

V and J are TRBV21-1 and TRBJ1-3. TRBV21-1 is tagged as a pseudogene. The CDR3 covers 16 residues. CDR3 in DNA: TGTGCCAGCAGCCCCCGGACGCGGGGGCTAGGAAACACCATATATTTT. Translation: CASSPRTRGLGNTIYF.

This sequence joins TRBV4-1 and TRBJ2-2; D ambiguous. Trimming pared 5 bases from V and 5 bases from J, leaving 12 bases between. CDR1 MGHRA and CDR2 YSYEKL come from the germline V gene. This CDR3 spans 14 amino acids. DNA of the CDR3: TGCGCCAGCAGCGAAAGAGAGTGGACCGGGGAGCTGTTTTTT. This encodes CASSEREWTGELFF.

J is TRBJ1-2 and V is TRBV6-2 or TRBV6-3; a weak D match, TRBD1 (5 bases). Germline CDR1 MNHEY, CDR2 SVGEGT. CDR3 length: 15 amino acids. Trimming took off 2 bases at V and 4 bases at J, with 14 bases between the two ends. The CDR3 sequence is CASSYRPAGGYGYTF. DNA of the CDR3: TGTGCCAGCAGTTACCGTCCGGCCGGGGGCTATGGCTACACCTTC.

The chain has TRBV7-9 and TRBJ1-1, with TRBD1 matching 7 bases. Per the germline V gene, CDR1 is SEHNR and CDR2 is FQNEAQ (reference sequence). The CDR3 runs to 13 residues. J lost 3 bases, V lost 6 bases, and 4 bases had no gene match. The DNA for the CDR3 is TGTGCCAGCAGTACCCAGGGGGACACTGAAGCTTTCTTT. Its translation is CASSTQGDTEAFF.

Written as DNA, the CDR3 is TGTGCCAGTAGTCATGGCGCTGGACAGGGGGCGAGAGCTTTCTTT. It is translated as CASSHGAGQGARAFF. The V gene is TRBV19, the J gene TRBJ1-1, with 11 bases lining up with TRBD1. This CDR3 has 15 amino acids. Trimming at V came to 5 bases and at J to 10 bases, leaving 12 bases not matched to a gene. The germline CDR1 and CDR2 sequences are LNHDA and SQIVND (reference sequence).

V usage is TRBV9 and J usage is TRBJ1-1; TRBD1 is a possible D gene (6 bases). V lost 0 bases and J 8 bases, leaving 11 bases between the germline ends. The CDR3 extends over 13 amino acids. Germline CDR1 reads SGDLS; CDR2 reads YYNGEE. CDR3 amino acids: CASSVEEDREAFF. The CDR3 nucleotides are TGTGCCAGCAGCGTAGAGGAAGACAGGGAAGCTTTCTTT. Looking up the rest from reference TRBV9 and TRBJ1-1 gives the full variable domain: DSGVTQTPKHLITATGQRVTLRCSPRSGDLSVYWYQQSLDQGLQFLIQYYNGEERAKGNILERFSAQQFPDLHSELNLSSLELGDSALYFCASSVEEDREAFFGQGTRLTVV.